This T cell receptor beta chain was documented in a study of early T cells in non-severe SARS-CoV-2 infection. Study conclusions and caveats: Using VDJdb, the matching emphasized anti-spike CD8 responses while missing private and CD4 specificities.

V dropped 5 bases and J dropped 0 bases, with 14 bases sitting between them. This CDR3 spans 15 amino acids. The germline gives CDR1 MNHEY, CDR2 SMNVEV (reference sequence). Via MiXCR, TCRdb re-called the 5' RACE reads, giving one row per CDR3 protein. The table lists tens of thousands of distinct CDR3 sequences, roughly 5% of them singletons. This clonotype was observed many times. Its target is unknown. Material for sequencing was whole blood. The source is an adult who was a healthcare worker with PCR-confirmed SARS-CoV-2 infection or an uninfected control (not recorded which). The chain is built from TRBV27 and TRBJ2-7; D perhaps matches TRBD1 (5 bases). CDR3 DNA sequence: TGTGCCAGCAGTCCAAAGGGGCCGAGCTCCTACGAGCAGTACTTC. Residues: CASSPKGPSSYEQYF.